The source of this T cell receptor (beta chain) is a study of vaccination and CD4 T cells after COVID-19. Treatment of the sample: approximately nine-day PBMC culture with coronavirus spike peptide pools or control peptides (ViraFEST assay). Researchers collected the unexposed donor's CD4+ T cells before the COVID-19 pandemic (2011-2018). Under the ViraFEST approach, antigen-specific T cells were expanded with peptide pools and TCRs subsequently sequenced. This clonotype showed up just a few times. What it binds is not known. Researchers used the Oncomine TCR Beta short-read assay to sequence DNA from cultured CD4+ T cells. Genomic DNA was isolated from CD4+ T cells that had been cultured. TCRdb ran MiXCR on the PCR reads and lists one entry per CDR3 protein. The sample yields approximately 11,000 distinct CDR3 sequences, about 40% seen once. CDR3 length: 12 residues. Between the trimmed V and J ends, which lost 8 bases and 4 bases, there was a span of 10 bases. The germline CDR1 and CDR2 sequences are SGHTA and FQGNSA.

The chain carries TRBV7-2 and TRBJ2-3, with D possibly being TRBD2 (5 bases). Specimen: CD4+ T cells from blood, cultured in vitro. The receptor was isolated from a human donor in good health. The CDR3 bases are TGTGCCAGCGAGAGGGTTTCAGATACGCAGTATTTT. This gives the protein CASERVSDTQYF.